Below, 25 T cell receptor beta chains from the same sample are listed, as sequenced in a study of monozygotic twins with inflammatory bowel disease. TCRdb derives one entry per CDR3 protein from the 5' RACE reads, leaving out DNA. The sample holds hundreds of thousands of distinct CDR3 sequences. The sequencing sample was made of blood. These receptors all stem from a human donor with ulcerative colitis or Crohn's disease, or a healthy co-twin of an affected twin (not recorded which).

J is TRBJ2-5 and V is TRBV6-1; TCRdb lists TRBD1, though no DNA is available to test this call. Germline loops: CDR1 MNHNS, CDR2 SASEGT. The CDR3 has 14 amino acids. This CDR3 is CASRGQGNQETQYF.

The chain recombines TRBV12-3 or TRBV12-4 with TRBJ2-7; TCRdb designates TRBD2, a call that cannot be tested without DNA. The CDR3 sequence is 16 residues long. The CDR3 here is CASSLGRGGGFYEQYF.

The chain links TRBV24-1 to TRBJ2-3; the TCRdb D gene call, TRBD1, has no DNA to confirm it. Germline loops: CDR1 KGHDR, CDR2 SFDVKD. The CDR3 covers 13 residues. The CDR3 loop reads CATSDAPSNTQYF.

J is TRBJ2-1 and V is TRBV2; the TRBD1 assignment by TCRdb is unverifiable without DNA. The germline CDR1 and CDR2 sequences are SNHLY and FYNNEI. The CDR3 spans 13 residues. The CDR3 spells CASIRDRGNEQFF.

This CDR3 is CASSMGFRADGYTF. The V call is TRBV19, the J call TRBJ1-2. The CDR3 has 14 amino acids. Looked up from germline, CDR1 is LNHDA and CDR2 is SQIVND (reference sequence).

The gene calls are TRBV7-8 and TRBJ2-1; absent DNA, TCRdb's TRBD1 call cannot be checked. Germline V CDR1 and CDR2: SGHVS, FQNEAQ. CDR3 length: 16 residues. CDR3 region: CASSFRADFTYNEQFF.

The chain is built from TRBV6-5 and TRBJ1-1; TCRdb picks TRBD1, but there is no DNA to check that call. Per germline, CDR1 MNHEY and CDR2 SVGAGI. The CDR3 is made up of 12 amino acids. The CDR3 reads CASSYNQGGAFF.

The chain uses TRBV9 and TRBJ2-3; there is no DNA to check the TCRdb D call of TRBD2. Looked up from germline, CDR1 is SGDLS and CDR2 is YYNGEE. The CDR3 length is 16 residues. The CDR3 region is CASSTRTSGGADTQYF.

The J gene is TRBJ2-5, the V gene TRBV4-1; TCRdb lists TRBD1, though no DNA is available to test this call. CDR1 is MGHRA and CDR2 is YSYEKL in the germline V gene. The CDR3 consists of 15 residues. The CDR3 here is CASSQDPQGWETQYF.

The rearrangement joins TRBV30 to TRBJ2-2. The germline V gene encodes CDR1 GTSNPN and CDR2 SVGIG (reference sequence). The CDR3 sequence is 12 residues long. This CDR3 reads CAWDLGAGELFF.

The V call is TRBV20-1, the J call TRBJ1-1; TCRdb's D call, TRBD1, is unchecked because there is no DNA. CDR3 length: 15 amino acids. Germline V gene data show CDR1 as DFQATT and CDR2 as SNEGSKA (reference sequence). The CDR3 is CSVTGGGWFATEAFF.

The CDR3: CASSYIVRGGADTQYF. The J gene is TRBJ2-3, the V gene TRBV6-5; the TCRdb D gene call, TRBD2, has no DNA to confirm it. This CDR3 has 16 amino acids. Germline loops: CDR1 MNHEY, CDR2 SVGAGI.

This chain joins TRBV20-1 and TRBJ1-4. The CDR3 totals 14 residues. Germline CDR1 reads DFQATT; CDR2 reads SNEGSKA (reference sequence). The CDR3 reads CSARGGAANEKLFF.

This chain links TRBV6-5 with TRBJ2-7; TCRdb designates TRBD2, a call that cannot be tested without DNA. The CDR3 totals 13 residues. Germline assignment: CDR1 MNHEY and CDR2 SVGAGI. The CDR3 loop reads CASNLKGAYEQYF.

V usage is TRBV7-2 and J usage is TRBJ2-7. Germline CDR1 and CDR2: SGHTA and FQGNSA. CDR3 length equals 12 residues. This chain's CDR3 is CASSRPHYEQYF. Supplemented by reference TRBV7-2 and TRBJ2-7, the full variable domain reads GAGVSQSPSNKVTEKGKDVELRCDPISGHTALYWYRQSLGQGLEFLIYFQGNSAPDKSGLPSDRFSAERTGGSVSTLTIQRTQQEDSAVYLCASSRPHYEQYFGPGTRLTVT.

CDR3 sequence reads: CASSQNRNTEAFF. J is TRBJ1-1 and V is TRBV18. Germline lookup yields CDR1 KGHSH and CDR2 LQKENI. This CDR3 contains 13 residues.

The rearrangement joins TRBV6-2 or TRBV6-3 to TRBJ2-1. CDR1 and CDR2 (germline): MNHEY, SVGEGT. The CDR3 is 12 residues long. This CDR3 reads CASSYSMDEQFF.

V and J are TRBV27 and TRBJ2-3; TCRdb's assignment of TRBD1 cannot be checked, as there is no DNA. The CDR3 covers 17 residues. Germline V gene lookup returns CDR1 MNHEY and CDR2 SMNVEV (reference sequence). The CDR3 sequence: CASNPTGTRFARDTQYF.

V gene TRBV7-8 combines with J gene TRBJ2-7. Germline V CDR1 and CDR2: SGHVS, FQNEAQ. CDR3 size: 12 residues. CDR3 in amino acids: CASSLSSREQYF.

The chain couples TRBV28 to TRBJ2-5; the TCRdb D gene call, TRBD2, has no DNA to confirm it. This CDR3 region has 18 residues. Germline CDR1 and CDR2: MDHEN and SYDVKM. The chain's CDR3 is CASSEVLSGGPSRETQYF.

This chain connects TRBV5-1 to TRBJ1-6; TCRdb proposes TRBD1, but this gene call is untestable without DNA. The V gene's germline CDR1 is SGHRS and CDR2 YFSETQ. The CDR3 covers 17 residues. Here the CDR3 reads CASSLGGGGADNSPLHF.

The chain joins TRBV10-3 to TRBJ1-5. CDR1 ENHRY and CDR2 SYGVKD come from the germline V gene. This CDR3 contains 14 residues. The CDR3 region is CAISDSTGNQPQHF.

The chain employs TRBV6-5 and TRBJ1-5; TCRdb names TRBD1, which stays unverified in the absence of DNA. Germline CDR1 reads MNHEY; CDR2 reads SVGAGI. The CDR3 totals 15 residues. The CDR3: CASSYSGHGNQPQHF.

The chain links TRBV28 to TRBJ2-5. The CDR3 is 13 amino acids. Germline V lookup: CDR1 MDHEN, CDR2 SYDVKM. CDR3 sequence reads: CASSLRPAKSQYF. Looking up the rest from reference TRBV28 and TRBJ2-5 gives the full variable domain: DVKVTQSSRYLVKRTGEKVFLECVQDMDHENMFWYRQDPGLGLRLIYFSYDVKMKEKGDIPEGYSVSREKKERFSLILESASTNQTSMYLCASSLRPAKSQYFGPGTRLLVL.

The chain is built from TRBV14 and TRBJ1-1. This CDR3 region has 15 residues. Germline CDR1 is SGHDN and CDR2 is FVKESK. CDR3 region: CASSQDLGQNTEAFF.